This T cell receptor (beta chain) was sequenced during a study of patients and donors after allogeneic stem cell transplantation. This clonotype came up a few times. The CDR3 has 17 amino acids. Trimming removed 1 base from V and 0 bases from J, with 12 bases in between. TCRdb processed the RT-PCR reads anew with MiXCR; each CDR3 protein has one entry. This table has about a million distinct CDR3 sequences, about a sixth appearing once. The sequenced sample consisted of blood, either unsorted or a sorted T cell fraction (not recorded which). The sequence came from a human donor who was either an allogeneic HSCT recipient or a stem cell or donor lymphocyte infusion donor (not recorded which). It is not recorded whose cells these are; they may come from a transplant donor. This chain connects TRBV12-3 or TRBV12-4 to TRBJ2-2, with D unresolved. The CDR3, as DNA: TGTGCCAGCAGTTTAGAGGTCCGGTACTCGAACACCGGGGAGCTGTTTTTT. Its translation is CASSLEVRYSNTGELFF.